The 9 T cell receptor beta chains below come from one sample, sequenced in a study of PD-1 blockade in mismatch repair-deficient tumors. Data came from immunoSEQ multiplex PCR; TCRdb stores just in-frame clones and leaves some out. The repertoire holds some 49,000 clones, with 77% as singletons. Sequences were derived from PBMCs, sampled before pembrolizumab treatment. The receptors derive from an adult with mismatch repair-deficient cancer.

The chain has TRBV18 and TRBJ2-3; 10 bases match TRBD2. CDR1 is KGHSH and CDR2 is LQKENI in the germline V gene. The CDR3 consists of 15 residues. Germline trimming cut 4 bases from V and 5 bases from J; bases unmatched to any gene: 6. The CDR3 reads CASSHSSGSRDTQYF. For the CDR3, the DNA is TGTGCCAGCTCACACTCTAGCGGGAGTAGAGATACGCAGTATTTT.

In this sample, this clone turned up once. J is TRBJ1-1 and V is TRBV30; no definite D call. The CDR3 contains 13 residues. Per germline, CDR1 GTSNPN and CDR2 SVGIG (reference sequence). Trimming removed 0 bases at V and 1 base at J, with 6 bases between. Written as DNA, the CDR3 is TGTGCCTGGAGTGTCGGAGAGAACACTGAAGCTTTCTTT. Translated: CAWSVGENTEAFF.

The V call is TRBV5-4, the J call TRBJ1-1, with D uncertain. V was pared by 0 bases and J by 0 bases, with 9 bases between. CDR1 SGHNT and CDR2 YYREEE come from the germline V gene (reference sequence). There are 15 residues in the CDR3. The CDR3 protein is CASSLGLVVNTEAFF. Written as DNA, the CDR3 is TGTGCCAGCAGCTTGGGGTTGGTGGTGAACACTGAAGCTTTCTTT.

The chain joins TRBV6-1 to TRBJ1-5, with TRBD1 identical over 7 bases. V dropped 2 bases and J dropped 6; count of bases not matched to a gene: 4. Germline values: CDR1 MNHNS, CDR2 SASEGT. This CDR3 region has 14 residues. The CDR3 nucleotides are TGTGCCAGCAGTGAATATAGGGGGCGTCAGCCCCAGCATTTT. This gives the protein CASSEYRGRQPQHF.

In DNA, the CDR3 is TGTGCCAGTACCATAGGTCCGGGGGGGAGCTACAATGAGCAGTTCTTC. Protein: CASTIGPGGSYNEQFF. The V and J genes are TRBV19 and TRBJ2-1; TRBD2 matches at 8 bases. J gave up 3 bases and V 7 bases, and 11 bases lay outside the gene matches. The CDR3 sequence is 16 residues long. Germline assignment: CDR1 LNHDA and CDR2 SQIVND (reference sequence).

J is TRBJ2-6 and V is TRBV6-5; 7 bases are shared with TRBD1. V shed 4 bases, J shed 10 bases, and the junction held 4 bases outside the gene matches. The germline V gene encodes CDR1 MNHEY and CDR2 SVGAGI. The CDR3 contains 13 residues. The CDR3: CASSLDRKNVLTF. The CDR3 DNA reads TGTGCCAGCAGTTTGGACAGGAAAAACGTCCTGACTTTC.

Note on this clone: Mismatch with germline at one junction end may stem from a read error. This chain joins TRBV7-7 and TRBJ2-2; a weak D match, TRBD2 (6 bases). CDR3 length: 16 amino acids. Germline assignment: CDR1 SSHAT and CDR2 FNYEAQ (reference sequence). The CDR3 spells CASSLAVGGNTGELFF. The CDR3 bases are TGTGCTAGCAGCTTAGCGGTAGGAGGGAACACCGGGGAGCTGTTTTTT.

This clone was detected only a few times. This sequence joins TRBV15 and TRBJ1-2; TRBD1 is a possible D gene (5 bases). This CDR3 comprises 15 residues. V gave up 3 bases and J gave up 1 base, with 12 bases separating them. Germline V lookup: CDR1 LNHNV, CDR2 YYDKDF (reference sequence). The CDR3: CATSSGAESNYGYTF. CDR3 in DNA: TGTGCCACCAGCAGCGGGGCCGAGAGTAACTATGGCTACACCTTC.

A single count supports this clone. The chain recombines TRBV19 with TRBJ2-3; 10 bases are shared with TRBD2. The J segment lost 0 bases and the V segment lost 3 bases, leaving 6 bases of the junction unmatched. The CDR3 covers 17 residues. The germline CDR1 and CDR2 sequences are LNHDA and SQIVND (reference sequence). The CDR3: CASSMFLTSGSTDTQYF. For the CDR3, the DNA is TGTGCCAGTAGTATGTTCCTGACTAGCGGGAGCACAGATACGCAGTATTTT.